The present T cell receptor (beta chain) was sequenced within a study of T cell responses to AZD1222 COVID-19 vaccine (dated by TCRdb to the early 2020s). Background on the whole study: AZD1222 recipients given second doses at about 4 weeks or at about 12 weeks were pooled, since spike-specific TCR depth and breadth were not found to differ between the two schedules. A total of 230 to 250 trial participants underwent TCR sequencing, of whom 207 received two doses of AZD1222 and some 25 received two doses of the MenACWY control vaccine. Enrollment into the trials was organized by age into subgroups of 18-55, 56-69 and 70-plus years, and those subgroups contained about 150, 27 and 61 TCR-sequenced participants, respectively.

This specimen's time point label, per the study, means: baseline before first vaccination. The vaccinee samples were drawn from two UK trials, COV001 and COV002, one of which was a single-blind randomized controlled phase 2/3 trial testing AZD1222 (ChAdOx1 nCoV-19) in healthy adults. Trial participant PBMC samples were collected at day 0 and day 28 after the second dose for TCRbeta chain sequencing. The CDR3 regions of human TCRbeta chains were analyzed by immunosequencing. The published analysis was carried out like this. TCRs in the repertoires were compared against a reference library of SARS-CoV-2-specific TCRs that had been generated with the MIRA antigen-specificity platform. Breadth was defined as the fraction of unique TCRs that were SARS-CoV-2-associated. Depth was defined as the fraction of total T cells that were SARS-CoV-2-associated. Using the MIRA data, each spike-specific TCR was mapped to the spike region that the TCR reacts to and placed in a CD4 or CD8 class. Log10-transformed breadth and depth values were compared by one-way ANOVA with Sidak's multiple comparisons tests. TCRdb holds this immuneACCESS table with in-frame rearrangements only. Some clones are missing; in checked studies, unresolved V genes explain under half, and the rest has no known cause. The D gene and trimming were derived from the DNA, and the V and J assignments and clone size from that table. The sample records fewer than 150,000 clones, 90% to 95% of which are singletons. 3.1% of the sample comes from the top ten.

Inclusive of the bounding cysteine and phenylalanine, the CDR3 is 13 residues long. The CDR3 DNA has 39 bases and is translated from base 1. V is pared back by 3 bases and J by 6 bases, with 15 bases lying between the germline termini. For CDR1 and CDR2, the germline V gene (reference sequence) lists DFQATT and SNEGSKA. Concerning this clone: The antigen this receptor binds is unknown. The sample holds no much larger clone one base away, and base qualities are not on file.

Broad study findings and their caveats: No day 14 peak-response samples were available, so repertoires were characterized only after the peak T cell response. CD4 TCRs associated with the vaccine covered the entire spike protein, and the dominant responses were in regions 160-218 and 743-854. In the small 56-69-year group, the increase in depth fell short of significance, most likely because of low power. A significant rise in spike-specific TCR breadth and depth was observed after two AZD1222 doses relative to day 0 and relative to MenACWY recipients. Most participants were white British and females outnumbered males, and the authors suggested that clonal diversity may have been underestimated. Conclusions about previously exposed vaccinees are limited because only five or six AZD1222 recipients were SARS-CoV-2 seropositive at baseline. Reportedly, close to half of the unique spike-specific TCRs recognized epitopes lying outside the regions that are mutated in the B.1.351 and B.1.1.7 variants.

The receptor chain draws on TRBV20-1 and TRBJ2-7; the D region possibly corresponds to TRBD2 (7 bases align). The sequences come from peripheral blood, collected on day 0 of AZD1222 vaccination. This clonotype was obtained from an adult in good health. The CDR3 in this case is CSASSPGGAEQYF. The DNA sequence is as follows: TGCAGTGCTAGTAGTCCGGGGGGCGCCGAGCAGTACTTC.